Below, 28 T cell receptor beta chains from the same sample are listed, as sequenced in a study of blood T cell repertoires in COVID-19. Libraries were prepared by immunoSEQ multiplex PCR; TCRdb keeps only in-frame clonotypes and omits some of them. The table includes 250,000 or so clones, 70% to 90% detected once. Sequencing input: PBMCs or T cells enriched from blood (not recorded which). All receptors derive from a woman in her 30s with acute COVID-19.

This clone appeared a few times. The rearrangement uses TRBV5-1 and TRBJ2-1; 10 bases are a match to TRBD2. This CDR3 spans 18 amino acids. Germline assignment: CDR1 SGHRS and CDR2 YFSETQ. V was pared by 1 base and J by 0 bases, with 7 bases of the junction left unmatched. The CDR3 protein is CASSLLLAGAGSYNEQFF. The CDR3 coding sequence is TGCGCCAGCAGCTTGCTTCTAGCGGGAGCAGGCTCCTACAATGAGCAGTTCTTC.

The CDR3 region has the DNA TGCGCCAGCAGCTTGGCTAGCGGAACAAATGAGCAGTTCTTC. This sequence encodes CASSLASGTNEQFF. This chain links TRBV5-1 with TRBJ2-1; 7 bases align to TRBD2. Losses at the gene ends were 0 bases for V and 7 bases for J; bases not matched to a gene: 4. Germline V CDR1 and CDR2: SGHRS, YFSETQ. This CDR3 region has 14 residues.

The chain joins TRBV28 to TRBJ1-3, with 7 bases aligning to TRBD1. This CDR3 spans 16 amino acids. Germline V gene sequence: CDR1 MDHEN, CDR2 SYDVKM. J was trimmed by 2 bases and V by 2 bases; bases with no gene match: 6. The CDR3 DNA reads as TGTGCCAGCAGTTTAGGGACAGCCCCCCCTGGAAACACCATATATTTT. It encodes CASSLGTAPPGNTIYF. Based on the CDR3 plus reference TRBV28 and TRBJ1-3, the full variable domain is DVKVTQSSRYLVKRTGEKVFLECVQDMDHENMFWYRQDPGLGLRLIYFSYDVKMKEKGDIPEGYSVSREKKERFSLILESASTNQTSMYLCASSLGTAPPGNTIYFGEGSWLTVV.

This clone was seen once. This sequence joins TRBV28 and TRBJ2-7; 9 nucleotides match TRBD1. Germline V lookup: CDR1 MDHEN, CDR2 SYDVKM. The CDR3 spans 14 residues. The V segment lost 6 bases and the J segment 5 bases; nucleotides outside the gene matches: 8. CDR3 loop: CASSRDRARDEQYF. CDR3 in DNA: TGTGCCAGCAGCCGGGACAGGGCCAGGGACGAGCAGTACTTC. Full variable domain (rest looked up from reference TRBV28 and TRBJ2-7): DVKVTQSSRYLVKRTGEKVFLECVQDMDHENMFWYRQDPGLGLRLIYFSYDVKMKEKGDIPEGYSVSREKKERFSLILESASTNQTSMYLCASSRDRARDEQYFGPGTRLTVT.

V is TRBV6-1 and J is TRBJ2-1; 11 positions agree with TRBD2. J lost 3 bases, V lost 1 base, and 8 bases had no gene match. Germline assignment: CDR1 MNHNS and CDR2 SASEGT. This CDR3 is built from 18 residues. CDR3 sequence: CASSEGIGSGRVYNEQFF. The CDR3, as DNA: TGTGCCAGCAGTGAAGGGATTGGTAGCGGGAGGGTCTACAATGAGCAGTTCTTC.

This chain joins TRBV6-6 and TRBJ2-1; 15 bases align to TRBD2. Unmatched junction bases numbered 6, after V lost 5 bases and J lost 7 bases. The V gene's germline CDR1 is MNHNY and CDR2 SVGAGI (reference sequence). This CDR3 contains 16 residues. The CDR3 sequence: CASSGMGLAGGNEQFF. The DNA for the CDR3 is TGTGCCAGCAGTGGCATGGGACTAGCGGGAGGAAATGAGCAGTTCTTC.

The DNA for the CDR3 is TGCAGCGTTCGGGCGACAGGCCCTAATGAAAAACTGTTTTTT. Translating gives CSVRATGPNEKLFF. The chain couples TRBV29-1 to TRBJ1-4; TRBD1 is a possible D gene (6 bases). Germline-derived CDR1 and CDR2 are SQVTM and ANQGSEA. The CDR3 spans 14 residues. V was pared by 5 bases and J by 3 bases, with 13 bases between.

The chain links TRBV29-1 to TRBJ2-2; D gene unclear. Trimming removed 3 bases from V and 6 bases from J, with 8 bases in between. The CDR3 has 12 amino acids. CDR1 and CDR2 from the germline V gene are SQVTM and ANQGSEA. The CDR3 reads CSVELTAGELFF. The DNA of the CDR3 is TGCAGCGTTGAGCTAACAGCCGGGGAGCTGTTTTTT.

V usage is TRBV11-2 and J usage is TRBJ2-7, with TRBD2 matching over 11 bases. The CDR3 is 17 residues long. Per the germline V gene, CDR1 is SGHAT and CDR2 is FQNNGV. Trimming took 5 bases from V and 5 from J; bases not matched to a gene: 14. DNA of the CDR3: TGTGCCAGCAGCGACAGCGTAACTAGCGGGAGAGACAACGAGCAGTACTTC. Amino acid sequence: CASSDSVTSGRDNEQYF.

J is TRBJ2-1 and V is TRBV6-5, with TRBD1 as a possible D gene (6 bases). Germline V gene sequence: CDR1 MNHEY, CDR2 SVGAGI. V was clipped by 8 bases and J by 9 bases, with 17 bases between them. There are 13 residues in the CDR3. CDR3 protein: CASRTEVYVEQFF. CDR3 sequence (DNA): TGTGCCAGCCGGACAGAGGTTTATGTTGAGCAGTTCTTC.

This chain links TRBV19 with TRBJ1-5, with TRBD1 as a possible D gene (5 bases). The CDR3 runs to 15 residues. CDR1 and CDR2 (germline): LNHDA, SQIVND (reference sequence). V shed 3 bases and J shed 6 bases, with 15 bases lying between them. The CDR3: CASSMAPTVTQPQHF. The CDR3 region has the DNA TGTGCCAGTAGTATGGCCCCGACAGTTACTCAGCCCCAGCATTTT.

The chain has TRBV11-2 and TRBJ2-7; TRBD2 is a possible D gene (5 bases). Trimming left V 5 bases short and J 12 bases short, with 11 bases between. In germline, CDR1 is SGHAT, CDR2 FQNNGV. This CDR3 comprises 10 residues. CDR3 in amino acids: CASSLEAPYF. CDR3 DNA sequence: TGTGCCAGCAGCCTGGAGGCCCCGTACTTC.

The chain joins TRBV6-2 or TRBV6-3 to TRBJ1-1; D is perhaps TRBD1 (5 bases). Per the germline V gene, CDR1 is MNHEY and CDR2 is SVGEGT. Trimming pared 2 bases from V and 4 bases from J, leaving 11 bases between. The CDR3 has 14 amino acids. As DNA, the CDR3 is TGTGCCAGCAGTTACGGCAGGGTGGCCACTGAAGCTTTCTTT. It codes for CASSYGRVATEAFF.

CDR3 sequence: CASSPPVADFTDTQYF. The CDR3 bases are TGTGCCAGCAGCCCCCCTGTAGCGGATTTCACAGATACGCAGTATTTT. This rearrangement joins TRBV27 to TRBJ2-3; perhaps TRBD2 as D (6 bases). V lost 6 bases and J 2 bases, leaving 18 bases between the germline ends. The CDR3 consists of 16 residues. Per the germline V gene, CDR1 is MNHEY and CDR2 is SMNVEV (reference sequence).

This clone was seen just once. The genes are TRBV7-6 and TRBJ2-2, with 11 bases identical to TRBD2. The V gene end was trimmed by 6 bases and the J gene end by 0 bases; junction bases not matched to a gene: 12. Looked up from germline, CDR1 is SGHVS and CDR2 is FNYEAQ. This CDR3 is 19 amino acids long. The DNA for the CDR3 is TGTGCCAGCAGTCTCACGTGGGTAGCGGGAGGGCCGAACACCGGGGAGCTGTTTTTT. The encoded protein is CASSLTWVAGGPNTGELFF. The full variable domain, its missing parts supplied by reference TRBV7-6 and TRBJ2-2, is GAGVSQSPRYKVTKRGQDVALRCDPISGHVSLYWYRQALGQGPEFLTYFNYEAQQDKSGLPNDRFSAERPEGSISTLTIQRTEQRDSAMYRCASSLTWVAGGPNTGELFFGEGSRLTVL.

Written as DNA, the CDR3 is TGTGCCAGCAGCCAAGCTTCCGGGGCCAACGTCCTGACTTTC. Translation gives CASSQASGANVLTF. The chain joins TRBV3-1 (or the pseudogene TRBV3-2) to TRBJ2-6; no firm D call. The germline CDR1 and CDR2 sequences are LGHDT and YNNKEL (reference sequence). The CDR3 has 14 amino acids. V was cut by 1 base and J by 4 bases, with 5 bases left in between.

This chain links TRBV7-6 with TRBJ2-2; TRBD2 matches 7 bases. This CDR3 has 15 residues. Germline values: CDR1 SGHVS, CDR2 FNYEAQ. J gave up 6 bases and V 4 bases, and 8 bases lay outside the gene matches. The CDR3, as DNA: TGTGCCAGCAGCTCGCCGGGCGGGAGCGCCGGGGAGCTGTTTTTT. Amino acid sequence: CASSSPGGSAGELFF.

This chain connects TRBV29-1 to TRBJ2-7, with 9 bases aligning to TRBD2. With 6 bases clipped from V and 5 bases from J, the junction kept 2 bases outside the gene matches. Germline-derived CDR1 and CDR2 are SQVTM and ANQGSEA. The CDR3 length is 11 residues. The CDR3: CSVGTSNEQYF. CDR3 coding DNA: TGCAGCGTCGGGACTAGCAACGAGCAGTACTTC.

A word on this clone: Other DNA sequences of this sample code for an identical CDR3. The chain carries TRBV29-1 and TRBJ1-2; TRBD1 aligns across 8 bases. Germline V lookup: CDR1 SQVTM, CDR2 ANQGSEA. V dropped 7 bases and J dropped 3; count of bases not matched to a gene: 7. The CDR3 spans 13 residues. CDR3 sequence: CSARTGLYYGYTF. CDR3 bases: TGCAGCGCCCGGACAGGGCTCTACTATGGCTACACCTTC.

The J gene is TRBJ1-5, the V gene TRBV2; D remains unclear. The V gene's germline CDR1 is SNHLY and CDR2 FYNNEI. This CDR3 comprises 15 residues. V was trimmed by 5 bases and J by 4 bases, leaving 15 bases between them. The CDR3 region is CASSRPASGNQPQHF. The CDR3 DNA reads as TGTGCCAGCAGTAGGCCGGCGAGCGGGAATCAGCCCCAGCATTTT.

The chain has TRBV9 and TRBJ2-3; no reliable D call. Germline V CDR1 and CDR2: SGDLS, YYNGEE. The CDR3 is 15 amino acids. V lost 0 bases to trimming and J lost 0 bases, with 8 bases between them. For the CDR3, the DNA is TGTGCCAGCAGCGTAGACGGTAAAAGCACAGATACGCAGTATTTT. This codes for CASSVDGKSTDTQYF.

V is TRBV7-3 and J is TRBJ1-1; TRBD1 aligns across 9 bases. The V gene's germline CDR1 is SGHTA and CDR2 FQGTGA. After removal of 5 bases from V and 2 bases from J, the junction contained 3 bases not matched to a gene. CDR3 length: 14 residues. In nucleotides, the CDR3 is TGTGCCAGCAGCCCGACAGGGGGAAACACTGAAGCTTTCTTT. Translation: CASSPTGGNTEAFF.

The chain couples TRBV2 to TRBJ2-7, with D possibly being TRBD2 (6 bases). V dropped 6 bases and J dropped 3 bases, with 15 bases sitting between them. Germline V gives CDR1 SNHLY, CDR2 FYNNEI. This CDR3 is 14 amino acids long. CDR3 region: CASRPPGLIYEQYF. CDR3 in DNA: TGTGCCAGCAGACCCCCGGGACTCATCTACGAGCAGTACTTC.

The V gene is TRBV10-3, the J gene TRBJ1-3, with 7 bases matching TRBD1. Germline assignment: CDR1 ENHRY and CDR2 SYGVKD. CDR3 length: 13 amino acids. V shed 5 bases and J 6 bases; nucleotides not matched to a gene: 4. CDR3 nucleotide sequence: TGTGCCATCAGTACGACAGGGATAAACACCATATATTTT. Amino acid sequence: CAISTTGINTIYF.

The chain joins TRBV19 to TRBJ2-7; tentatively, D is TRBD1 (5 bases). CDR1 and CDR2 from the germline V gene are LNHDA and SQIVND (reference sequence). Deletions cut 5 bases from V and 1 base from J, with 15 bases between. This CDR3 spans 15 amino acids. CDR3 residues: CASSPLAGFSYEQYF. As DNA, the CDR3 is TGTGCCAGTAGTCCCCTTGCAGGGTTTTCCTACGAGCAGTACTTC. The variable domain in full, with the rest retrieved from reference TRBV19 and TRBJ2-7, is DGGITQSPKYLFRKEGQNVTLSCEQNLNHDAMYWYRQDPGQGLRLIYYSQIVNDFQKGDIAEGYSVSREKKESFPLTVTSAQKNPTAFYLCASSPLAGFSYEQYFGPGTRLTVT.

The J gene is TRBJ2-1, the V gene TRBV11-1; 7 nucleotides agree with TRBD2. There are 14 residues in the CDR3. J gave up 3 bases and V 5 bases, and 4 bases lay outside the gene matches. Germline V gives CDR1 SGHAT, CDR2 FQDESV (reference sequence). The CDR3 DNA reads TGTGCCAGCAGCGGAAGCGGGAACTACAATGAGCAGTTCTTC. Protein sequence: CASSGSGNYNEQFF.

The V gene is TRBV5-4, the J gene TRBJ1-2; 10 bases line up with TRBD1. The V and J ends lost 6 bases and 4 bases, in that order; junction bases with no gene match: 6. Germline CDR1 is SGHNT and CDR2 is YYREEE (reference sequence). The CDR3 has 14 residues. The CDR3 coding sequence is TGTGCCAGCACCGAGACAGGGGGCCGCTATGGCTACACCTTC. This gives the protein CASTETGGRYGYTF.

This clone was counted once. The chain carries TRBV11-2 and TRBJ2-5, with a weak D call TRBD1 (5 bases). The CDR3 runs 16 residues. The V end lost 5 bases, the J end lost 2 bases, and 18 bases lay between the germline ends. In germline, CDR1 is SGHAT, CDR2 FQNNGV. The DNA for the CDR3 is TGTGCCAGCAGCCCTAGAAGTGGGGCGACACAAGAGACCCAGTACTTC. It encodes CASSPRSGATQETQYF.